The 10 T cell receptor beta chains below all came from one sample that was sequenced in a study of shared clonotypes between healthy human individuals (dated by TCRdb to 2018 to 2021). CD8 naive samples were CD45RO-negative cells positively selected for CCR7, giving a CD45RA+CCR7+ population that excluded TemRA cells. The method was the immunoSEQ multiplex PCR assay. Held by TCRdb, this immuneACCESS table contains in-frame sequences only and omits some clones. Under half of the omission traces to an unresolved V gene where checked; the cause of the rest is unknown. Across this sample there are around 1.9 million clones, with roughly 93% seen only once. The ten largest make up around 1.7% of the sample. Sequenced: naive CD8+ T cells from PBMCs. The cell subset or site label corresponds to: CD45RA+CCR7+. The receptor source for this set is a man aged 18 to 30 in good health. Some clones in this sample may be carry-over from other donors' samples.

The chain is built from TRBV28 and TRBJ2-7; 7 bases align to TRBD2. The germline V gene has CDR1 MDHEN and CDR2 SYDVKM. The CDR3 has 15 residues. J was trimmed by 4 bases and V by 5 bases; bases with no gene match: 11. The CDR3 loop reads CASSPREEGPYEQYF. For the CDR3, the DNA is TGTGCCAGCAGTCCCCGGGAGGAGGGGCCGTACGAGCAGTACTTC.

The rearrangement uses TRBV19 and TRBJ1-4; 7 bases align to TRBD1. The CDR3 loop spans 14 amino acids. Germline-derived CDR1 and CDR2 are LNHDA and SQIVND (reference sequence). V was pared by 7 bases and J by 5 bases, with 7 bases of the junction left unmatched. In DNA form, the CDR3 reads TGTGCCAGTACTTACAGGGGCACGAATGAAAAACTGTTTTTT. Its translation is CASTYRGTNEKLFF.

V is TRBV7-9 and J is TRBJ2-5; D is undetermined. The CDR3 runs 13 residues. V lost 7 bases, J lost 4 bases, and 13 bases lay in between. Germline CDR1 reads SEHNR; CDR2 reads FQNEAQ (reference sequence). This CDR3 is CASTAGVVETQYF. The CDR3 region has the DNA TGTGCCAGCACCGCAGGAGTGGTAGAGACCCAGTACTTC.

The J gene is TRBJ2-7, the V gene TRBV5-1; perhaps TRBD1 as D (6 bases). Trimming removed 0 bases at V and 3 bases at J, with 13 bases between. The CDR3 runs 15 residues. Germline assignment: CDR1 SGHRS and CDR2 YFSETQ. CDR3 nucleotides: TGCGCCAGCAGCTTGGACAGGGTACTCAACTACGAGCAGTACTTC. This codes for CASSLDRVLNYEQYF.

V usage is TRBV29-1 and J usage is TRBJ2-1; 9 bases line up with TRBD2. V shed 7 bases, J shed 6 bases, and the junction held 7 bases outside the gene matches. The CDR3 sequence is 13 residues long. Germline lookup yields CDR1 SQVTM and CDR2 ANQGSEA. CDR3 in DNA: TGCAGCGCATTAGCGGGAGTGGGCAATGAGCAGTTCTTC. As protein: CSALAGVGNEQFF.

The chain couples TRBV7-9 to TRBJ2-7; D remains unclear. The CDR3 loop spans 14 amino acids. The germline gives CDR1 SEHNR, CDR2 FQNEAQ (reference sequence). V dropped 4 bases and J dropped 0 bases, with 10 bases sitting between them. CDR3 sequence (DNA): TGTGCCAGCAGCTCTTCCAGACTCTCCTACGAGCAGTACTTC. Amino acid sequence: CASSSSRLSYEQYF.

The chain joins TRBV15 to TRBJ2-3; D is unclear. The CDR3 contains 14 residues. Germline CDR1 LNHNV, CDR2 YYDKDF (reference sequence). The germline V and J ends were trimmed by 3 bases and 4 bases, with 11 bases remaining between them. DNA of the CDR3: TGTGCCACCAGCAGGGCGGATCCCCCAGATACGCAGTATTTT. It is translated as CATSRADPPDTQYF.

This chain links TRBV27 with TRBJ2-7; no definite D call. The length of the CDR3 is 14 residues. V was trimmed by 2 bases and J by 7 bases, leaving 15 bases between them. The V gene's germline CDR1 is MNHEY and CDR2 SMNVEV (reference sequence). As DNA, the CDR3 is TGTGCCAGCAGTTTAACACGCGGCGATGCTGAGCAGTACTTC. Translated, it gives CASSLTRGDAEQYF.

The rearrangement links TRBV6-4 to TRBJ2-1, with 9 bases matching TRBD2. CDR3 length: 15 residues. CDR1 and CDR2 (germline): MRHNA, SNTAGT. After removal of 6 bases from V and 7 bases from J, the junction contained 10 bases not matched to a gene. CDR3 sequence (DNA): TGTGCCAGCAGAACCATAGCGGGAGTGTTTAATGAGCAGTTCTTC. Its translation: CASRTIAGVFNEQFF.

V usage is TRBV27 and J usage is TRBJ1-2, with 9 bases that match TRBD1. This CDR3 has 14 residues. V shed 5 bases and J 4 bases; nucleotides not matched to a gene: 5. Germline CDR1 and CDR2: MNHEY and SMNVEV (reference sequence). CDR3 in DNA: TGTGCCAGCAGTCCAGAGACAGGGGGCTATGGCTACACCTTC. Residues: CASSPETGGYGYTF.